These 14 T cell receptor beta chains came from one sample sequenced in a study of long-term antiretroviral therapy in people with HIV. Version v3.0 of the immunoSEQ assay ran at survey level. Clones were read by immunoSEQ multiplex PCR, and TCRdb kept only the in-frame ones, dropping some. The sample lists about 20,000 clones, almost 95% occurring once. Sequencing was performed on unsorted PBMCs, taken 4.4 years after starting antiretroviral therapy. The origin of the receptors is a woman in her forties or fifties with HIV.

This clone was seen more than once but under ten times. The CDR3 loop is CASSPGVPYEQYF. In nucleotides, the CDR3 is TGTGCCAGCAGTCCAGGGGTGCCCTACGAGCAGTACTTC. V is TRBV6-1 and J is TRBJ2-7; a possible D gene is TRBD1 (6 bases). The CDR3 runs 13 residues. From germline, CDR1 is MNHNS and CDR2 SASEGT. V lost 5 bases and J lost 2, with 10 bases in between.

The chain uses TRBV6-1 and TRBJ1-6; tentatively, D is TRBD1 (5 bases). V was cut by 8 bases and J by 2 bases, with 13 bases left in between. The CDR3 has 15 residues. Germline V gene data show CDR1 as MNHNS and CDR2 as SASEGT. The CDR3 loop reads CASLEGQTYNSPLHF. CDR3 in DNA: TGTGCCAGCCTCGAGGGGCAGACCTATAATTCACCCCTCCACTTT.

The chain links TRBV18 to TRBJ1-1, with TRBD1 matching over 7 bases. The V segment lost 4 bases and the J segment 1 base; nucleotides outside the gene matches: 3. The germline V gene has CDR1 KGHSH and CDR2 LQKENI. The CDR3 runs 14 residues. The CDR3 DNA reads as TGTGCCAGCTCACGACAGGGAGAGAACACTGAAGCTTTCTTT. The encoded protein is CASSRQGENTEAFF.

This sequence joins TRBV29-1 and TRBJ2-3, with TRBD2 identical over 9 bases. The trim removed 4 bases at V and 4 bases at J, leaving 0 bases unmatched. The CDR3 runs 12 residues. Germline V gives CDR1 SQVTM, CDR2 ANQGSEA. Here the CDR3 DNA reads TGCAGCGTTGCTAGCGGGGCAGATACGCAGTATTTT. This encodes CSVASGADTQYF.

The chain joins TRBV15 to TRBJ1-2, with D maybe TRBD1 (6 bases). V was cut by 0 bases and J by 6 bases, with 14 bases left in between. Germline V lookup: CDR1 LNHNV, CDR2 YYDKDF (reference sequence). The CDR3 consists of 15 residues. The CDR3 is CATSRDLGQEDGYTF. CDR3 in DNA: TGTGCCACCAGCAGAGATCTGGGACAAGAGGATGGCTACACCTTC.

This sequence joins TRBV5-1 and TRBJ1-4; D gene unclear. The germline gives CDR1 SGHRS, CDR2 YFSETQ. The CDR3 has 15 amino acids. V lost 5 bases to trimming and J lost 0 bases, with 11 bases between them. The CDR3 here is CASRLNTATNEKLFF. The CDR3, as DNA: TGCGCCAGCAGACTTAACACAGCAACTAATGAAAAACTGTTTTTT.

The V and J genes are TRBV30 and TRBJ2-3; D gene unclear. The CDR3 sequence is 12 residues long. Germline V gene sequence: CDR1 GTSNPN, CDR2 SVGIG (reference sequence). The V gene lost 7 bases and the J gene lost 3 bases, with 11 bases spanning the gap. DNA of the CDR3: TGTGCCTTCGCCAGGCAGACAGATACGCAGTATTTT. This translates into CAFARQTDTQYF.

Concerning this clone itself: An end of the junction differs from the germline gene, which may be a read error. This chain connects TRBV7-7 to TRBJ2-5; 7 bases match TRBD2. The CDR3 runs 12 residues. CDR1 is SSHAT and CDR2 is FNYEAQ in the germline V gene (reference sequence). The chain's CDR3 is CASSGDRETQYF. CDR3 nucleotides: TGTGCTAGCAGCGGGGACCGAGAGACCCAGTACTTC. Drawing the rest from reference TRBV7-7 and TRBJ2-5, the complete variable domain is GAGVSQSPRYKVTKRGQDVTLRCDPISSHATLYWYQQALGQGPEFLTYFNYEAQPDKSGLPSDRFSAERPEGSISTLTIQRTEQRDSAMYRCASSGDRETQYFGPGTRLLVL.

The chain joins TRBV4-2 to TRBJ2-2, with D unresolved. The germline gives CDR1 LGHNA, CDR2 YNFKEQ. V was shortened by 2 bases and J by 7 bases, with 2 bases between the two germline ends. The CDR3 spans 11 residues. CDR3 coding DNA: TGTGCCAGCAGCCAATTCGGGGAGCTGTTTTTT. Protein sequence: CASSQFGELFF.

The chain couples TRBV29-1 to TRBJ1-2; D is perhaps TRBD1 (6 bases). V lost 6 bases and J lost 3, with 20 bases in between. CDR3 length: 15 residues. Germline CDR1 is SQVTM and CDR2 is ANQGSEA. Written as DNA, the CDR3 is TGCAGCGTGAACGGGGGCGGGGGATCAGACTATGGCTACACCTTC. It yields the protein CSVNGGGGSDYGYTF.

The rearrangement links TRBV7-3 to TRBJ2-6, with D maybe TRBD2 (5 bases). This CDR3 region has 20 residues. The ends were cut back, 2 bases at V and 0 bases at J, with 20 bases in the middle. The germline gives CDR1 SGHTA, CDR2 FQGTGA. CDR3 bases: TGTGCCAGCAGCTTAGGGATTCGGGGTGAGGCTCGCTCTGGGGCCAACGTCCTGACTTTC. The encoded protein is CASSLGIRGEARSGANVLTF.

The genes are TRBV5-4 and TRBJ2-3; D may be TRBD1 (6 bases). The germline CDR1 and CDR2 sequences are SGHNT and YYREEE (reference sequence). V shed 2 bases and J shed 3 bases, with 10 bases lying between them. The CDR3 sequence is 14 residues long. The CDR3 is CASSLVQGTDTQYF. The CDR3 DNA reads TGTGCCAGCAGCTTAGTCCAGGGGACAGATACGCAGTATTTT.

The CDR3 sequence is CASSVGMTGVTGELFF. Written as DNA, the CDR3 is TGTGCCAGCAGCGTAGGGATGACAGGGGTGACCGGGGAGCTGTTTTTT. This chain uses TRBV9 with TRBJ2-2; TRBD1 matches at 8 bases. CDR3 length equals 16 residues. Germline loops: CDR1 SGDLS, CDR2 YYNGEE. Trimming took 0 bases from V and 5 from J; bases not matched to a gene: 6.

This clone appeared a single time. V usage is TRBV19 and J usage is TRBJ1-4; 7 bases fit TRBD1. This CDR3 has 14 amino acids. V trimming: 6 bases; J trimming: 4 bases; junction bases outside the gene matches: 5. Germline V gene data show CDR1 as LNHDA and CDR2 as SQIVND (reference sequence). The CDR3 loop is CASRQDRSNEKLFF. The CDR3 DNA sequence: TGTGCCAGTAGACAGGACAGGAGTAATGAAAAACTGTTTTTT.